Included here is one T cell receptor beta chain sequence, with context. The target antigen is unknown. In the PCR, 60 Vbeta and 13 Jbeta primers were used. Using immunoSEQ multiplex PCR, the repertoire was profiled, and TCRdb retains in-frame clones only, with some absent. This sample carries around 65,000 clones, 60% to 80% of them seen once, and the ten largest clones take less than 3.5%. The CDR3 runs to 13 residues. CDR1 is MDHEN, CDR2 SYDVKM, per germline. V was clipped by 6 bases and J by 5 bases, with 11 bases between them. This sample is part of a study of cytomegalovirus exposure and HLA in healthy donors. Study results and caveats: The study found most TCR sequences rare, yet found some public TCRs in many donors. It was reported that the classifier diagnosed cytomegalovirus status with high specificity and sensitivity in both the original and validation cohorts. There was a cluster of highly shared sequence variants that was likely a sequencing artifact.

This receptor was identified in a girl between 5 and 17 years old in good health and CMV-seropositive. The sequencing sample was made of PBMCs. The chain combines TRBV28 with TRBJ1-5; no reliable D call. CDR3 residues: CASSQRVHQPQHF. The CDR3 coding sequence is TGTGCCAGCAGCCAACGGGTTCATCAGCCCCAGCATTTT. The full variable domain, with the rest looked up from reference TRBV28 and TRBJ1-5, is DVKVTQSSRYLVKRTGEKVFLECVQDMDHENMFWYRQDPGLGLRLIYFSYDVKMKEKGDIPEGYSVSREKKERFSLILESASTNQTSMYLCASSQRVHQPQHFGDGTRLSIL.